The following is a TCR beta chain sequence with its context. A few counts support this clone. This clone's antigen is unknown. The read falls 3 residues short of the CDR3 end, and the missing part is taken from the germline J gene. From a lookup of the germline V gene, CDR1 and CDR2 are SNHLY and FYNNEI. Cut back by 4 bases and 7 bases, the V and J ends lie 11 bases apart. The CDR3 contains 13 residues, cysteine and phenylalanine counted. Of the CDR3's DNA, 30 bases were read; they are in frame from base 1. The data originate from a study of T cell clonality in common variable immunodeficiency (dated by TCRdb to the mid-2010s). Most of the CVID patients and most of the healthy controls were of Caucasian heritage. From each donor, roughly 5 to 9 ml of heparinized peripheral whole blood was collected. Genomic DNA from adults with common variable immune deficiency (CVID) and from healthy adult controls was used to sequence TCRbeta CDR3 repertoires. There were 22 healthy adult volunteers in the control group (about 12 female and around ten male), ranging in age from about 23 to 66 years, with a mean age of roughly 35. To isolate peripheral blood mononuclear cells, diluted blood was subjected to density centrifugation over Hypaque 1077 or Ficoll-Paque. Unsorted mononuclear cells served as the source of genomic DNA, which was extracted either by Qiagen column purification or by a centrifugation-based method.

CVID samples and control samples contributed equivalent amounts of genomic DNA as sequencing input. For every sample, a 60 bp segment covering the rearranged TCRbeta CDR3 region was amplified and then sequenced. TCRbeta amplification used the immunoSEQ assay, a bias-corrected multiplex PCR with high-throughput sequencing. In the source study's methods: Every unique nucleotide sequence was considered a clone and was annotated with V, D and J genes, copy number and frequency. Sequences were labeled productive if in frame, and non-productive if out of frame or containing stop codons. As previously described, Shannon's entropy was used to calculate clonality. The predicted amino acid sequences of productive clones were used to derive mean CDR3 Kyte-Doolittle hydropathy. Using the R hclust function, scaled V gene usage was clustered hierarchically with Manhattan distance and complete linkage. Sharing of clones by CDR3 amino acid sequence was evaluated by resampling 12 repertoires per group over 100 rounds. The repertoires were screened for around 70 published EBV-specific TCRbeta sequences and 200 to 250 published CMV-specific TCRbeta sequences. Analysis left out a couple of CVID samples that produced under 10,000 sequences, so 35 to 50 CVID repertoires remained. TCRdb re-hosts the immuneACCESS table, in-frame sequences only. Its copies lack some clones; in the studies checked, an unresolved V gene accounts for under half of them, and the cause for the rest is not known. V, J and clone size reflect that table, while D and trimming were determined from the DNA. This sample was tabulated with about 32,000 clones, among which there are no singletons. The ten largest clones capture approximately 4% of the sample.

Study-level results and caveats: Healthy controls shared more TCRbeta clones with each other than CVID subjects shared among themselves (p < 0.0001). TCRbeta clonality was higher in CVID subjects than in healthy controls (t-test p = 0.018), and the increase was most characteristic of about a third of subjects. CVID TCRbeta sequences reportedly showed fewer deletions and N-nucleotide insertions and lacked highly modified clones with 13 or more V deletions. Despite equal DNA input, controls averaged approximately 77,000 unique sequences per sample versus some 30,000 in CVID samples. According to the authors, finding the cause of the higher clonality in CVID would require sequencing the repertoires of T cell subpopulations. Patient heterogeneity within the CVID cohort put limits on correlating repertoire features with clinical complications.

Specimen: peripheral blood mononuclear cells. The V gene is TRBV2 and the J gene is TRBJ2-1; the D gene is not confidently resolved. The receptor comes from a person aged 18 to 70 in good health. The CDR3 has the sequence CASSVERPNEQFF. Incomplete CDR3 DNA: TGTGCCAGCAGTGTTGAAAGGCCGAATGAG.